The present entry profiles one T cell receptor (beta chain) with its context. Its target is unknown. The germline V gene encodes CDR1 MDHEN and CDR2 SYDVKM. The CDR3 spans 12 residues. Trimming left V 4 bases short and J 9 bases short, with 10 bases between. The source of the sample is a study of T cell repertoires in cytomegalovirus infection. The overall study: Selection of CMV epitopes for the study included recently identified HLA-C-restricted and well-studied HLA-B-restricted ones. CMV infection and matching HLA type were both indicated by public TCR beta signatures.

Broader study findings: Dominating the ex vivo response were HLA-C-restricted CMV-specific TCR beta clonotypes. People with CMV and the relevant HLA were identified by cumulative public TCR beta family frequency.

TCRdb reprocessed the reads with MiXCR, giving one entry per CDR3 protein. The sample shows 450,000 to 550,000 distinct CDR3 sequences, roughly 43% of them seen only once. This sequence joins TRBV28 and TRBJ2-1; D gene ambiguous. The specimen was cultured PBMCs, collected from culture after CMV antigen stimulation. The receptor comes from a human donor in good health (CMV status not recorded). Some clones in this sample may be carry-over from other donors' samples. This CDR3 reads CASSSPHGEQFF. In DNA form, the CDR3 reads TGTGCCAGCAGTTCCCCTCACGGTGAGCAGTTCTTC.